This section outlines one T cell receptor (beta chain) sequence together with its context. These data belong to a study of CXCR3-negative and CXCR3-positive naive CD8 T cells. It was by 5' RACE with UMI labels that the TRB cDNA libraries were prepared. After re-calling the 5' RACE reads, TCRdb lists one entry per CDR3 protein, DNA absent. This listing includes around 26,000 distinct CDR3 sequences. This CDR3 comprises 13 residues. The chain has TRBV21-1 and TRBJ2-7; without DNA, the TCRdb call of TRBD1 cannot be checked. TRBV21-1 is flagged as a pseudogene. Material: naive CXCR3- CD8+ T cells from blood. The subset denotes: CD45RO-CCR7+CD27+CD95- naive CD8+ T cells lacking CXCR3 (TNR3-). This clonotype was sampled from a human donor in good health. Some clones in this sample may be carry-over from other donors' samples. The CDR3 loop is CASSKGGDPEQYF.